The entry that follows covers one T cell receptor beta chain sequence. Generated by immunoSEQ multiplex PCR, the TCRdb table keeps only in-frame clones and is missing some. The table records around 120,000 clones, 70% to 90% of them present only once. Germline-derived CDR1 and CDR2 are SGHRS and YFSETQ. V was clipped by 4 bases and J by 6 bases; unmatched bases: 6. CDR3 length: 15 residues. This sample is part of a study of T cell responses to AZD1222 COVID-19 vaccine. This chain uses TRBV5-1 with TRBJ2-2; TRBD1 agrees at 10 bases. Source: peripheral blood, taken 28 days after the second AZD1222 dose. The clonotype originates from an adult who received the AZD1222 COVID-19 vaccine. CDR3 amino acids: CASSRTGGEAGELFF. In DNA form, the CDR3 reads TGCGCCAGCAGCCGGACAGGGGGAGAAGCCGGGGAGCTGTTTTTT.